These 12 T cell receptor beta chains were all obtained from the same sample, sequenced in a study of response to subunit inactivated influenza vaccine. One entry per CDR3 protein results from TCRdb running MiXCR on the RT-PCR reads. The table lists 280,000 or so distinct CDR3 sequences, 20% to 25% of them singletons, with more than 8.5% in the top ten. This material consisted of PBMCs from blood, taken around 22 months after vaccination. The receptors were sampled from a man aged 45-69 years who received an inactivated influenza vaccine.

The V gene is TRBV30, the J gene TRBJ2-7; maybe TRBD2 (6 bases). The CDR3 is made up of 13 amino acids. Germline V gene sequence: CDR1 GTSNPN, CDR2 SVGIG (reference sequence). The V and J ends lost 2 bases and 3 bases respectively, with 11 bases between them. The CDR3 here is CAWSPTSYYEQYF. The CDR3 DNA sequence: TGTGCCTGGAGTCCGACTAGTTACTACGAGCAGTACTTC. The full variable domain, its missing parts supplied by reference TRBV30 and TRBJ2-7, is SQTIHQWPATLVQPVGSPLSLECTVEGTSNPNLYWYRQAAGRGLQLLFYSVGIGQISSEVPQNLSASRPQDRQFILSSKKLLLSDSGFYLCAWSPTSYYEQYFGPGTRLTVT.

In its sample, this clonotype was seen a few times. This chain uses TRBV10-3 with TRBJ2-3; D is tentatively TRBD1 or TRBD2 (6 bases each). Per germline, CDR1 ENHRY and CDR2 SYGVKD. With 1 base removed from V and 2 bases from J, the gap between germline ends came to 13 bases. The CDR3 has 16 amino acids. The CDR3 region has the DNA TGTGCCATCAGTGAGTTATCGGGGGCCCTCACAGATACGCAGTATTTT. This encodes CAISELSGALTDTQYF.

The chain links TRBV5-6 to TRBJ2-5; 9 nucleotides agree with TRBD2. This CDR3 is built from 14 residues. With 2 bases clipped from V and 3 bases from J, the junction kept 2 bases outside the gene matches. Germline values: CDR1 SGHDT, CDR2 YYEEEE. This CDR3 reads CASSLWTSEETQYF. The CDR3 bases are TGTGCCAGCAGCTTATGGACTAGCGAAGAGACCCAGTACTTC.

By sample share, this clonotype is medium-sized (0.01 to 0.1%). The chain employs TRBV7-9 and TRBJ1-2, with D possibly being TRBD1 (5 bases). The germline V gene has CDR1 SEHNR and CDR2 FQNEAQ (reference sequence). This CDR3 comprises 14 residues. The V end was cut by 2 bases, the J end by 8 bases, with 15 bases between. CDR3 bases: TGTGCCAGCAGCTTACTCCAAGGGGAACGGGGCTACACCTTC. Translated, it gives CASSLLQGERGYTF. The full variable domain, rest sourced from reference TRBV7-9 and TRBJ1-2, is DTGVSQNPRHKITKRGQNVTFRCDPISEHNRLYWYRQTLGQGPEFLTYFQNEAQLEKSRLLSDRFSAERPKGSFSTLEIQRTEQGDSAMYLCASSLLQGERGYTFGSGTRLTVV.

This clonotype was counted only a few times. The CDR3 DNA sequence: TGCGCCAGCAGCCAAGACAAGGGGGCAGCGGTAGATACGCAGTATTTT. This codes for CASSQDKGAAVDTQYF. The chain links TRBV4-1 to TRBJ2-3, with 7 bases identical to TRBD1. J gave up 5 bases and V 0 bases, and 8 bases lay outside the gene matches. Per the germline V gene, CDR1 is MGHRA and CDR2 is YSYEKL. CDR3 length equals 16 residues.

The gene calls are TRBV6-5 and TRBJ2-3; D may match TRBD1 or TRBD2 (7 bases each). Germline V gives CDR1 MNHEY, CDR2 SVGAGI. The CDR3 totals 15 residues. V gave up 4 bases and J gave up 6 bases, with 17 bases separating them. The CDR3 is CASSSPPRGGDTQYF. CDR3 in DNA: TGTGCCAGCAGTTCCCCTCCCAGGGGGGGTGATACGCAGTATTTT.

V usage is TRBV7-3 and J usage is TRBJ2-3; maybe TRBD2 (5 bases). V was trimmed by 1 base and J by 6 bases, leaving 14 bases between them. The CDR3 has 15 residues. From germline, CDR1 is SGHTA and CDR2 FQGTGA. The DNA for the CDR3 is TGTGCCAGCAGCTTAAGTTCGTTAGCGACGGATACGCAGTATTTT. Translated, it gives CASSLSSLATDTQYF.

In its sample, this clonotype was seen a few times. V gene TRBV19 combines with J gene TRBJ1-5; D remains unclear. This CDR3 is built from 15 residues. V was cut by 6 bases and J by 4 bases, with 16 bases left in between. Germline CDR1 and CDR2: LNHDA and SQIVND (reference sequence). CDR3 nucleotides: TGTGCCAGTAGGGCTCGGGCGGTCGGAAATCAGCCCCAGCATTTT. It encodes CASRARAVGNQPQHF.

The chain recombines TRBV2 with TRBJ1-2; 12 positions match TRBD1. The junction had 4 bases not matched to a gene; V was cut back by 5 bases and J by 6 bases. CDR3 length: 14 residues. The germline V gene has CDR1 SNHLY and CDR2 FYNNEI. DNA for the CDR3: TGTGCCAGCAGTACGGGACAGGGGGCTAATGGCTACACCTTC. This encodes CASSTGQGANGYTF.

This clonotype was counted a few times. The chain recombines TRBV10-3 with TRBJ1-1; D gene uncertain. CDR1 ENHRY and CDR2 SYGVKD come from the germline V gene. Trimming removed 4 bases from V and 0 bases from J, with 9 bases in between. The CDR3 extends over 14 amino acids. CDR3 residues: CAISVGQMNTEAFF. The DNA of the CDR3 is TGTGCCATCAGTGTGGGCCAGATGAACACTGAAGCTTTCTTT.

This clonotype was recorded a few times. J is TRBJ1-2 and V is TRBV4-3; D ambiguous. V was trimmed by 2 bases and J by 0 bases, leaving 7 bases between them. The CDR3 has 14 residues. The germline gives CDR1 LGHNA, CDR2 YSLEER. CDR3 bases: TGCGCCAGCAGCCAATGGTACTCTAACTATGGCTACACCTTC. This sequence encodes CASSQWYSNYGYTF.

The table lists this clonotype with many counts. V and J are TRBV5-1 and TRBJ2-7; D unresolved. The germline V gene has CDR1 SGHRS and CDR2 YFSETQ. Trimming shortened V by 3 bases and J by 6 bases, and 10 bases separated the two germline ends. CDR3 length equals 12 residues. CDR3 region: CASSSDEVEQYF. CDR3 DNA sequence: TGCGCCAGCAGCTCGGACGAAGTCGAGCAGTACTTC.